Given below is one TCR beta chain in context. What it recognizes is unknown. The sample is drawn from a study of radiotherapy plus CTLA-4 blockade in lung cancer. Study at large: Among all patients, 18% showed objective responses, while more than 25% had disease control.

The germline V and J ends were trimmed by 2 bases and 0 bases, with 6 bases remaining between them. Germline V gives CDR1 SGHRS, CDR2 YFSETQ. There are 14 residues in the CDR3. Each patient with chemo-refractory metastatic non-small-cell lung cancer was treated with focal radiation plus CTLA-4 blockade using ipilimumab. Overall study findings and caveats: The best predictor of response was reported to be early blood T cell clone dynamics, with interferon-beta. Some TCR clones had been derived from tumors. These clones expanded in peripheral blood after radiotherapy plus ipilimumab.

The table came from immunoSEQ multiplex PCR; TCRdb's copy has only in-frame clones and leaves some out. The repertoire includes under 20,000 clones, about 82% of them detected once, and 23% sits in the top ten. The sequenced sample was peripheral blood, obtained from a patient treated with radiotherapy plus ipilimumab. The chain has TRBV5-1 and TRBJ2-1, with a possible D match to TRBD2 (5 bases). The receptor comes from a human donor with non-small cell lung cancer whose response to radiotherapy plus ipilimumab could not be evaluated. Here the CDR3 reads CASSFGDSYNEQFF. CDR3 DNA: TGCGCCAGCAGCTTCGGGGACTCCTACAATGAGCAGTTCTTC.